This TCR beta chain is from a study of T cell responses to AZD1222 COVID-19 vaccine. Study results and limitations: Most donors were white British, females outnumbered males, and clonal diversity was possibly underestimated.

CDR3 length equals 12 residues. Looked up from germline, CDR1 is SGHNT and CDR2 is YYREEE (reference sequence). Trimming stripped 4 bases from V and 3 bases from J, with 6 bases between. As concerns this clone: Its antigen is unknown.

Only in-frame clones appear in the TCRdb table, and some are missing; sequencing was by immunoSEQ multiplex PCR. The sample consists of approximately 200,000 clones, 90% to 95% of them appearing once. This sequence was found in an adult who received the AZD1222 COVID-19 vaccine. This chain joins TRBV5-4 and TRBJ2-3; D is perhaps TRBD2 (6 bases). This sample comprised peripheral blood, obtained 28 days after the second AZD1222 dose. Here the CDR3 DNA reads TGTGCCAGCAGCCTAGCGACAGATACGCAGTATTTT. Amino acids: CASSLATDTQYF.